This note documents a single TCR beta chain sequence. The data are from a study of CD8 T cells in Susac syndrome. V was clipped by 5 bases and J by 8 bases, with 22 bases between them. This CDR3 contains 16 residues. Germline CDR1 SEHNR, CDR2 FQNEAQ (reference sequence). Random hexamers primed reverse transcription of roughly 0.5 to 1 ug RNA. Amplification of TCR beta CDR3 spanned 54 Vbeta and 13 Jbeta via immunoSEQ multiplex PCR. A single record per CDR3 protein comes from TCRdb applying MiXCR to the immunoSEQ multiplex PCR reads. The table has 250,000 to 350,000 distinct CDR3 sequences, roughly 81% seen once. CD8+ and CD4+ T cells circulating in blood were sequenced for TCR beta.

Material for sequencing was CD8+ T cells from PBMCs. The chain has TRBV7-9 and TRBJ2-1; possibly TRBD1 for D (6 bases). The sequence was collected from a human donor with multiple sclerosis. As DNA, the CDR3 is TGTGCCAGCAGCCGAGCCGACAGGCGTTTGGAGGATGAGCAGTTCTTC. Its translation is CASSRADRRLEDEQFF.